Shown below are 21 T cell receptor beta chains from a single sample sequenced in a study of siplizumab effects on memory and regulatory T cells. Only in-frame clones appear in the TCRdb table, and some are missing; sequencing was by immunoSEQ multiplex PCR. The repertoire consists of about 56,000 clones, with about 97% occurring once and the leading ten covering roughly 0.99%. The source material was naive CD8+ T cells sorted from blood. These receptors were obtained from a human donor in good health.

This CDR3 reads CASSQDDGSGNTIYF. Here the CDR3 DNA reads TGCGCCAGCAGCCAAGACGACGGCTCTGGAAACACCATATATTTT. The chain combines TRBV4-3 with TRBJ1-3; D is undetermined. CDR3 length: 15 residues. CDR1 is LGHNA and CDR2 is YSLEER in the germline V gene. V lost 0 bases and J 0 bases, leaving 6 bases between the germline ends.

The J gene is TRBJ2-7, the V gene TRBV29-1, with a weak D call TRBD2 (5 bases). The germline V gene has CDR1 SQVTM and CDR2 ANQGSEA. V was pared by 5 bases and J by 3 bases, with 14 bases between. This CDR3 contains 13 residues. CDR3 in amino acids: CSVYLPTSYEQYF. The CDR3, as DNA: TGCAGCGTTTACCTCCCAACTAGCTACGAGCAGTACTTC.

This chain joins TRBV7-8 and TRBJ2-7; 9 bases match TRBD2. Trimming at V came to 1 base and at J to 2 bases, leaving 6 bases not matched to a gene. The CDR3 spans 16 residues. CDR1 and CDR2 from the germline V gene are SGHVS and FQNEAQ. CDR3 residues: CASSLEASGDPYEQYF. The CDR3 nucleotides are TGTGCCAGCAGCTTAGAGGCTAGCGGGGACCCCTACGAGCAGTACTTC.

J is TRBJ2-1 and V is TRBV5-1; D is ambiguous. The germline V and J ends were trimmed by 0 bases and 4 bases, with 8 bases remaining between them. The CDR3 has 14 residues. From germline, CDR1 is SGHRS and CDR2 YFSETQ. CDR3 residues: CASSLDIAYNEQFF. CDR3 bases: TGCGCCAGCAGCTTGGATATAGCATACAATGAGCAGTTCTTC.

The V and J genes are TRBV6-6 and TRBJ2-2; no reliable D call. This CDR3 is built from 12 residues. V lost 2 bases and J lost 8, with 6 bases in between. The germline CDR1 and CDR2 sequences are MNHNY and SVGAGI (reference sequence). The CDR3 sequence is CASSYAVGELFF. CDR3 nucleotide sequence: TGTGCCAGCAGTTACGCGGTTGGGGAGCTGTTTTTT.

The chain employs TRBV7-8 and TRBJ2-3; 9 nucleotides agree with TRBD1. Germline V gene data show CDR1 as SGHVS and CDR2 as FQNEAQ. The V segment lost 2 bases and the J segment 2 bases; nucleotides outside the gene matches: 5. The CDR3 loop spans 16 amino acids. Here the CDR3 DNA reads TGTGCCAGCAGCTTACTTTGGACAGGGGACACAGATACGCAGTATTTT. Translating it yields CASSLLWTGDTDTQYF.

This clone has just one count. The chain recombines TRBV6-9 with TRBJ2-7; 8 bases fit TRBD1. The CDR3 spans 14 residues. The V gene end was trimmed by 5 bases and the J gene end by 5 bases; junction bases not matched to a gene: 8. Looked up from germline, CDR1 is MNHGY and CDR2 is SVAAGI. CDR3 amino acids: CASSVRTGYNEQYF. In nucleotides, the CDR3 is TGTGCCAGCAGTGTCCGGACAGGGTACAACGAGCAGTACTTC.

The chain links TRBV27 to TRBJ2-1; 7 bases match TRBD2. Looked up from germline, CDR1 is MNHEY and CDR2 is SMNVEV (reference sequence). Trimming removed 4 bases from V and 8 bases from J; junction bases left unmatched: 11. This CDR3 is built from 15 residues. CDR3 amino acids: CASSSLAVPGDEQFF. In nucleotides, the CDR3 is TGTGCCAGCAGTTCGCTAGCGGTGCCCGGGGATGAGCAGTTCTTC.

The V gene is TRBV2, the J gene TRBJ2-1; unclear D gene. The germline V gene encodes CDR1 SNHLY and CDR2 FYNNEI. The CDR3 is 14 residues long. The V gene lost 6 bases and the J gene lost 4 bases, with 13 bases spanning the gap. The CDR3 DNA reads TGTGCCAGCAGCACACTGGACGGATACAATGAGCAGTTCTTC. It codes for CASSTLDGYNEQFF.

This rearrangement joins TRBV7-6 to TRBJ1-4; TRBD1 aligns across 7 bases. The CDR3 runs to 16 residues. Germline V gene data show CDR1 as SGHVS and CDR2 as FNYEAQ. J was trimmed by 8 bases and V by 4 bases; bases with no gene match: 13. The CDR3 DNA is TGTGCCAGCAGCTCGTATACAGGGGACCTAGGAGAAAAACTGTTTTTT. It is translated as CASSSYTGDLGEKLFF.

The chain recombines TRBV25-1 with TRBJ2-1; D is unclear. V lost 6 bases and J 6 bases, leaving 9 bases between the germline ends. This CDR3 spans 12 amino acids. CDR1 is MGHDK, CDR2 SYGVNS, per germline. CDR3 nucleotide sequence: TGTGCCAGCAGGGTAGCAGGCAATGAGCAGTTCTTC. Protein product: CASRVAGNEQFF. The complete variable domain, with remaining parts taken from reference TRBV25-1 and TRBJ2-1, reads EADIYQTPRYLVIGTGKKITLECSQTMGHDKMYWYQQDPGMELHLIHYSYGVNSTEKGDLSSESTVSRIRTEHFPLTLESARPSHTSQYLCASRVAGNEQFFGPGTRLTVL.

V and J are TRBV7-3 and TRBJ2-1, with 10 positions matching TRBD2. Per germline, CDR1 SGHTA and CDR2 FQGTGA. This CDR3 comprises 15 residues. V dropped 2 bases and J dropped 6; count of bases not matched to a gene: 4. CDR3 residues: CASSLGLAGGNEQFF. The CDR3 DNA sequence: TGTGCCAGCAGCTTAGGGTTAGCGGGAGGCAATGAGCAGTTCTTC.

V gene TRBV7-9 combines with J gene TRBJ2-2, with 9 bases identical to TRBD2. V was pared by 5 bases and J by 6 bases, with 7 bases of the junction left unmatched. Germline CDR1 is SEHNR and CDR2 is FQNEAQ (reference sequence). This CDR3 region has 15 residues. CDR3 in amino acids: CASSPPGLAPGELFF. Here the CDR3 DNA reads TGTGCCAGCAGCCCACCGGGACTAGCTCCCGGGGAGCTGTTTTTT.

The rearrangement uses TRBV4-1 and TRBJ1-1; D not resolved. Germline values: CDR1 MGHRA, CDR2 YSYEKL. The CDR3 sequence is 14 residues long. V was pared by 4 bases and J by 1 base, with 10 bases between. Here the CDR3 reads CASSPPSANTEAFF. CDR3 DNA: TGCGCCAGCAGCCCGCCGTCCGCGAACACTGAAGCTTTCTTT.

The DNA of the CDR3 is TGCGCCAGCAGCCAAGGGAGCGGCTTCACCGATACGCAGTATTTT. It yields the protein CASSQGSGFTDTQYF. The genes are TRBV4-1 and TRBJ2-3; D is possibly TRBD2 (5 bases). Trimming shortened V by 1 base and J by 6 bases, and 14 bases separated the two germline ends. This CDR3 contains 15 residues. Per the germline V gene, CDR1 is MGHRA and CDR2 is YSYEKL.

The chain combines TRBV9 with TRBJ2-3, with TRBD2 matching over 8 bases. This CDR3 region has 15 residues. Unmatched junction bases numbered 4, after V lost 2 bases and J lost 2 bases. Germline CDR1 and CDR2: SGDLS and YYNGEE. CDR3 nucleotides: TGTGCCAGCAGCGTTTTGCGGGAGGCCACAGATACGCAGTATTTT. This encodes CASSVLREATDTQYF.

CDR3 nucleotide sequence: TGTGCCAGCAGCGAGACTAGCGGGACTTACAATGAGCAGTTCTTC. Amino acid sequence: CASSETSGTYNEQFF. The J gene is TRBJ2-1, the V gene TRBV9; 11 bases agree with TRBD2. The CDR3 is 15 residues long. The germline gives CDR1 SGDLS, CDR2 YYNGEE. The V gene end was trimmed by 3 bases and the J gene end by 4 bases; junction bases not matched to a gene: 3.

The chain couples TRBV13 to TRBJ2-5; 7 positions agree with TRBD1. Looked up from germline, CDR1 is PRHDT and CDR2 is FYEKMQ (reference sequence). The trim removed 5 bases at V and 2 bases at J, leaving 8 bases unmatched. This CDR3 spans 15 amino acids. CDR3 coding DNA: TGTGCCAGCAGCGCCGGGACAGCCAGTCAAGAGACCCAGTACTTC. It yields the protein CASSAGTASQETQYF. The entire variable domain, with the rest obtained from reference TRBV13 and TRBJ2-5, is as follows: AAGVIQSPRHLIKEKRETATLKCYPIPRHDTVYWYQQGPGQDPQFLISFYEKMQSDKGSIPDRFSAQQFSDYHSELNMSSLELGDSALYFCASSAGTASQETQYFGPGTRLLVL.

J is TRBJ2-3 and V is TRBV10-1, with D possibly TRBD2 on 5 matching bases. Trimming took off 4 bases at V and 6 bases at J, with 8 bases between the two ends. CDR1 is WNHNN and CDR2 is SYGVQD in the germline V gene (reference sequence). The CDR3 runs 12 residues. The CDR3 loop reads CASSASLDTQYF. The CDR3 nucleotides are TGCGCCAGCAGTGCTAGCCTTGATACGCAGTATTTT.

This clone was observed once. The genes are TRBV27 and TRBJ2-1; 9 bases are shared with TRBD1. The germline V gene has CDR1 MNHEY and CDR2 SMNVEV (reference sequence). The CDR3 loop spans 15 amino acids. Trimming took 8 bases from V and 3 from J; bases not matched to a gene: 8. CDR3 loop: CASLPGTGLYNEQFF. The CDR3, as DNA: TGTGCCAGCCTTCCAGGGACAGGGCTCTACAATGAGCAGTTCTTC.

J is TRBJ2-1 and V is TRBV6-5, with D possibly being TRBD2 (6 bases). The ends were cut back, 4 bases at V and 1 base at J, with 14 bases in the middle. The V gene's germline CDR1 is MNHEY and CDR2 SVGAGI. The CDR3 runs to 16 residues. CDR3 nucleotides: TGTGCCAGCAGTTCCACTAGGGACTGGTCCTACAATGAGCAGTTCTTC. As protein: CASSSTRDWSYNEQFF.